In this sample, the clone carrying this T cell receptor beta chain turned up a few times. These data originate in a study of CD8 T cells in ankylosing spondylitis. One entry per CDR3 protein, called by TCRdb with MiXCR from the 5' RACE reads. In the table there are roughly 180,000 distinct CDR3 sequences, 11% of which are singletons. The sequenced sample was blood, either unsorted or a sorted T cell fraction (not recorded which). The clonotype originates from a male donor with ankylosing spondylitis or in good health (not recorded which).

CDR3 amino acids: CAISEIQGVSGEQFF. CDR3 nucleotide sequence: TGTGCCATCAGTGAGATCCAGGGGGTGAGCGGAGAGCAGTTCTTC. This chain connects TRBV10-3 to TRBJ2-1, with 7 bases matching TRBD1. Germline values: CDR1 ENHRY, CDR2 SYGVKD. This CDR3 region has 15 residues. V dropped 2 bases and J dropped 10; count of bases not matched to a gene: 11.